This T cell receptor beta chain came from a study of shared clonotypes between healthy human individuals. This CDR3 region has 17 residues. Germline V gives CDR1 MNHNS, CDR2 SASEGT. V was shortened by 0 bases and J by 4 bases, with 15 bases between the two germline ends. The study's findings and limits: A limitation of the genetic and exposure-history diversity represented arose from few donors.

To note about this clone: Its antigen is not known.

Generated by immunoSEQ multiplex PCR, the TCRdb table keeps only in-frame clones and is missing some. Of about half a million clones listed, roughly 80% were seen once; the top ten hold over 9.5%. The clonotype originates from a woman aged 40 to 50 in good health. Some clones in this sample may be carry-over from other donors' samples. The V gene is TRBV6-1, the J gene TRBJ2-2; tentative D call: TRBD2 (6 bases). Sequenced material: PBMCs. CDR3 residues: CASSEAIALAVTGELFF. The CDR3 DNA sequence: TGTGCCAGCAGTGAAGCTATTGCATTAGCGGTCACCGGGGAGCTGTTTTTT.